These 18 T cell receptor beta chains were all obtained from the same sample, sequenced in a study of CXCR3-negative and CXCR3-positive naive CD8 T cells. The libraries of TRB cDNA were constructed through 5' RACE using UMI labels. TCRdb processed the 5' RACE reads again and assigns one entry to each CDR3 protein, with no DNA. Its table records around 92,000 distinct CDR3 sequences. The sequencing input was naive CXCR3- CD8+ T cells from blood. Subset noted: CD45RO-CCR7+CD27+CD95- naive CD8+ T cells lacking CXCR3 (TNR3-). Receptors originate from a human donor in good health. Some clones in this sample may be carry-over from other donors' samples.

The chain is built from TRBV21-1 and TRBJ2-2; there is no DNA to check the TCRdb D call of TRBD1. TRBV21-1 is listed as a pseudogene. This CDR3 has 19 amino acids. CDR3 region: CASSKEGKQGTRFTGELFF.

The chain joins TRBV28 to TRBJ2-2; absent DNA, TCRdb's TRBD1 call cannot be checked. The germline gives CDR1 MDHEN, CDR2 SYDVKM. The length of the CDR3 is 15 residues. CDR3 sequence reads: CASSFGDRATGELFF. Using reference TRBV28 and TRBJ2-2 for the parts outside the CDR3, the full variable domain is DVKVTQSSRYLVKRTGEKVFLECVQDMDHENMFWYRQDPGLGLRLIYFSYDVKMKEKGDIPEGYSVSREKKERFSLILESASTNQTSMYLCASSFGDRATGELFFGEGSRLTVL.

The V gene is TRBV28, the J gene TRBJ1-1. In germline, CDR1 is MDHEN, CDR2 SYDVKM. The CDR3 has 13 residues. The CDR3 region is CASSLSGYTEAFF.

The chain uses TRBV11-2 and TRBJ2-3; no DNA is available, so the TRBD2 call from TCRdb remains unchecked. The CDR3 is 17 amino acids. Germline CDR1 reads SGHAT; CDR2 reads FQNNGV. The CDR3 loop is CASSLAGLGLTTDTQYF.

The chain carries TRBV11-2 and TRBJ2-7; without DNA, the TCRdb call of TRBD1 cannot be checked. CDR3 length: 13 amino acids. From germline, CDR1 is SGHAT and CDR2 FQNNGV. The CDR3 is CASSLAGDNEQYF. Based on the CDR3 plus reference TRBV11-2 and TRBJ2-7, the full variable domain is EAGVAQSPRYKIIEKRQSVAFWCNPISGHATLYWYQQILGQGPKLLIQFQNNGVVDDSQLPKDRFSAERLKGVDSTLKIQPAKLEDSAVYLCASSLAGDNEQYFGPGTRLTVT.

The chain joins TRBV6-5 to TRBJ2-5; absent DNA, TCRdb's TRBD1 call cannot be checked. Per the germline V gene, CDR1 is MNHEY and CDR2 is SVGAGI. This CDR3 comprises 15 residues. This CDR3 is CASSYGTGGAETQYF.

V usage is TRBV24-1 and J usage is TRBJ2-1; TCRdb reports TRBD1, a call that lacks DNA to check it against. The CDR3 spans 15 residues. CDR1 and CDR2 from the germline V gene are KGHDR and SFDVKD. CDR3 sequence: CATSGAIGPYNEQFF.

The V gene is TRBV10-1, the J gene TRBJ2-3. The CDR3 runs 14 residues. The germline gives CDR1 WNHNN, CDR2 SYGVQD (reference sequence). The CDR3 protein is CASSQEQLVDTQYF.

CDR3 region: CASSFSENSPLHF. The rearrangement uses TRBV7-9 and TRBJ1-6. The CDR3 has 13 amino acids. The germline V gene encodes CDR1 SEHNR and CDR2 FQNEAQ (reference sequence).

V usage is TRBV29-1 and J usage is TRBJ2-3; TCRdb's assignment of TRBD2 cannot be checked, as there is no DNA. The CDR3 sequence is 13 residues long. Germline-derived CDR1 and CDR2 are SQVTM and ANQGSEA. CDR3: CSVRGGGTGTQYF.

This chain uses TRBV5-1 with TRBJ2-1; absent DNA, TCRdb's TRBD2 call cannot be checked. The CDR3 extends over 15 amino acids. CDR1 and CDR2 from the germline V gene are SGHRS and YFSETQ. The CDR3 region is CASRPSGSSYNEQFF.

J is TRBJ2-7 and V is TRBV29-1; TCRdb returns TRBD1, unconfirmable since there is no DNA. CDR3 length: 13 amino acids. Germline-derived CDR1 and CDR2 are SQVTM and ANQGSEA. This chain's CDR3 is CSVEEGGPGEQYF.

The rearrangement joins TRBV20-1 to TRBJ1-3; TCRdb gives TRBD1 as the D gene, but with no DNA this cannot be confirmed. The CDR3 consists of 14 residues. CDR1 and CDR2 (germline): DFQATT, SNEGSKA (reference sequence). CDR3 amino acids: CSARNRDSGNTIYF.

This chain connects TRBV4-1 to TRBJ2-7; TCRdb's D gene call, TRBD1, goes unchecked for lack of DNA. Germline assignment: CDR1 MGHRA and CDR2 YSYEKL. The CDR3 is made up of 18 amino acids. The CDR3 sequence is CASSQDGGARSDAYEQYF.

The V call is TRBV20-1, the J call TRBJ2-7; TCRdb lists TRBD2, though no DNA is available to test this call. There are 14 residues in the CDR3. Germline V CDR1 and CDR2: DFQATT, SNEGSKA (reference sequence). CDR3: CSASQRLVPYEQYF.

J is TRBJ2-3 and V is TRBV27; TCRdb returns TRBD1, unconfirmable since there is no DNA. The CDR3 runs 14 residues. Germline-derived CDR1 and CDR2 are MNHEY and SMNVEV (reference sequence). CDR3 loop: CASKFSGGTDTQYF.

The chain recombines TRBV28 with TRBJ2-2; TCRdb outputs TRBD1, but without DNA this stays unchecked. The CDR3 consists of 15 residues. The germline V gene encodes CDR1 MDHEN and CDR2 SYDVKM. CDR3 residues: CASITKQGPPGELFF.

The rearrangement uses TRBV20-1 and TRBJ2-1; TCRdb designates TRBD2, a call that cannot be tested without DNA. This CDR3 is built from 13 residues. CDR1 and CDR2 (germline): DFQATT, SNEGSKA (reference sequence). The CDR3 protein is CSARRASDNEQFF.